One sample yielded the 4 T cell receptor beta chains listed below, sequenced in a study of cytomegalovirus exposure and HLA in healthy donors. PCR amplification relied on 60 Vbeta primers (plus 13 Jbeta primers). The repertoire was sequenced with immunoSEQ multiplex PCR; TCRdb's copy has only in-frame clones and lacks some. The data contain about 120,000 clones, over 75% of them seen just once; the ten biggest clones take up 1.5%. The specimen was PBMCs. All receptors come from a young woman in good health and CMV-seronegative.

The CDR3 sequence is CASSRQGAPSSYEQYF. CDR3 DNA sequence: TGTGCCAGTAGTAGGCAGGGGGCACCGTCCTCCTACGAGCAGTACTTC. The chain has TRBV19 and TRBJ2-5; 8 nucleotides line up with TRBD1. The J call may be incorrect, as the DNA end agrees better with TRBJ2-7. The V gene's germline CDR1 is LNHDA and CDR2 SQIVND (reference sequence). This CDR3 is built from 16 residues.

This rearrangement joins TRBV9 to TRBJ2-7; 7 bases are shared with TRBD1. This CDR3 has 13 residues. CDR1 is SGDLS, CDR2 YYNGEE, per germline. The ends lost 4 bases at V and 4 bases at J; junction bases unmatched: 5. For the CDR3, the DNA is TGTGCCAGCAGCCATGGGACAGCTTACGAGCAGTACTTC. Amino acid sequence: CASSHGTAYEQYF.

The V and J genes are TRBV4-2 and TRBJ1-2; TRBD1 matches at 10 bases. The CDR3 is 16 residues long. Germline trimming cut 4 bases from V and 5 bases from J; bases unmatched to any gene: 10. Germline assignment: CDR1 LGHNA and CDR2 YNFKEQ. CDR3 DNA: TGTGCCAGCAGCCTAGGAGTAGGACAGGGGGTATATGGCTACACCTTC. This encodes CASSLGVGQGVYGYTF.

The V gene is TRBV19, the J gene TRBJ2-7, with TRBD1 identical over 9 bases. V dropped 0 bases and J dropped 4; count of bases not matched to a gene: 10. CDR3 length: 17 amino acids. Germline CDR1 and CDR2: LNHDA and SQIVND (reference sequence). The CDR3 protein is CASSIDFGQGILYEQYF. DNA of the CDR3: TGTGCCAGTAGTATAGATTTCGGACAGGGGATATTGTACGAGCAGTACTTC.